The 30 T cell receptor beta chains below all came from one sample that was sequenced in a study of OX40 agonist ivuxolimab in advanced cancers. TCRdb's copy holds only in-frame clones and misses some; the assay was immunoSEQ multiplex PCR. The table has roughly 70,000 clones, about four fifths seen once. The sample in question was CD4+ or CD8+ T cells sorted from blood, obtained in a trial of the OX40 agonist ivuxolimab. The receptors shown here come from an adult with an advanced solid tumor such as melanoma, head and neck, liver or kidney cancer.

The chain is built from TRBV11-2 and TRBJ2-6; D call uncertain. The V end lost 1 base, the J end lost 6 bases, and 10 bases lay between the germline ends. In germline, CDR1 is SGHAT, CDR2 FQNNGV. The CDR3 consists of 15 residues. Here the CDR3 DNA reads TGTGCCAGCAGCTTAGTGACCCTCTCGGCCAACGTCCTGACTTTC. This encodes CASSLVTLSANVLTF.

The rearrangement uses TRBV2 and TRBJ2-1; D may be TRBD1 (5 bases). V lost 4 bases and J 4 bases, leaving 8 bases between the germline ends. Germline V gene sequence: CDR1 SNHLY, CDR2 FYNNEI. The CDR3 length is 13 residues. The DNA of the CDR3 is TGTGCCAGCAGTGGACAGTCGTACAATGAGCAGTTCTTC. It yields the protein CASSGQSYNEQFF.

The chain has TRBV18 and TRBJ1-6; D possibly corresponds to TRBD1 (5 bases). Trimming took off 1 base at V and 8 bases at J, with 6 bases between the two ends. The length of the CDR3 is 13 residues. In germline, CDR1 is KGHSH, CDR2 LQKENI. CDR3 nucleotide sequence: TGTGCCAGCTCACCACGGGACGATTCACCCCTCCACTTT. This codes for CASSPRDDSPLHF.

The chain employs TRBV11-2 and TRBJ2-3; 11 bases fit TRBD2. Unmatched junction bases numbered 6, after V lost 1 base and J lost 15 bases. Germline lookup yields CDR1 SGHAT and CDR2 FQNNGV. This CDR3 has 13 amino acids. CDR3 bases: TGTGCCAGCAGCTTAGGGCTAGCGGGGGGCCTCTATTTT. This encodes CASSLGLAGGLYF.

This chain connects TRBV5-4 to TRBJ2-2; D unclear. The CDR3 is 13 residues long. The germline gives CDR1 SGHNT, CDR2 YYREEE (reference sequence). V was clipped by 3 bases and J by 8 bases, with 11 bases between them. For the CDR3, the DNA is TGTGCCAGCAGCTCCCGGTCATCTGGGGAGCTGTTTTTT. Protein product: CASSSRSSGELFF.

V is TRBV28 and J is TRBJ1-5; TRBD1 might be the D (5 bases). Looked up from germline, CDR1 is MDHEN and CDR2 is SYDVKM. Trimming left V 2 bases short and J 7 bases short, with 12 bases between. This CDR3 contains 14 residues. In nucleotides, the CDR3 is TGTGCCAGCAGTTTAGTGGGGGATCGGCAGCCCCAGCATTTT. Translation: CASSLVGDRQPQHF.

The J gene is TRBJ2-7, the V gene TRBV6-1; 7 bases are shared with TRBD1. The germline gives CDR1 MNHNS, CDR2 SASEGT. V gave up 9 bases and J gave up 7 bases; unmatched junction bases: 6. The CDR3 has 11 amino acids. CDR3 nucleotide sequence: TGTGCCAGTTCTGCCAGGGGGGAGCAGTACTTC. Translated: CASSARGEQYF.

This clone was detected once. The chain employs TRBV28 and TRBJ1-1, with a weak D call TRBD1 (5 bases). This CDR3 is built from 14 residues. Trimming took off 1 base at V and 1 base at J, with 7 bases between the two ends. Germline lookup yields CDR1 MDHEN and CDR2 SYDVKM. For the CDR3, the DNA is TGTGCCAGCAGTTTATTTACAGGGAACACTGAAGCTTTCTTT. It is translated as CASSLFTGNTEAFF.

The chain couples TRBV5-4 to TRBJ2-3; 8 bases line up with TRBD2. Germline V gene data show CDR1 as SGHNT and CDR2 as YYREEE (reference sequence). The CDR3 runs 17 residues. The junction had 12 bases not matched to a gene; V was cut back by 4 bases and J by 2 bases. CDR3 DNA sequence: TGTGCCAGCAGCCTGGCCCCCAGCGGGGGTCACACAGATACGCAGTATTTT. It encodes CASSLAPSGGHTDTQYF.

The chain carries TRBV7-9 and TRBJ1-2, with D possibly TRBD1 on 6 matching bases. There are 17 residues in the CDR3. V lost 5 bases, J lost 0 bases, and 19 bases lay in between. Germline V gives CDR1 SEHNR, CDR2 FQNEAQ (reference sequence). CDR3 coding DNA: TGTGCCAGCAGCCACGGGTGGGGGCATGAGACTAACTATGGCTACACCTTC. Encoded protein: CASSHGWGHETNYGYTF.

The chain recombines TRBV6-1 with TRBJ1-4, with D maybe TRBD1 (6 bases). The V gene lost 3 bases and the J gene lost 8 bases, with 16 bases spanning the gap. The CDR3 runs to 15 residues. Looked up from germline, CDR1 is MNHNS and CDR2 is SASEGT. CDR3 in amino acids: CASSEGWGLGEKLFF. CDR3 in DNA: TGTGCCAGCAGTGAGGGGTGGGGGCTTGGCGAAAAACTGTTTTTT.

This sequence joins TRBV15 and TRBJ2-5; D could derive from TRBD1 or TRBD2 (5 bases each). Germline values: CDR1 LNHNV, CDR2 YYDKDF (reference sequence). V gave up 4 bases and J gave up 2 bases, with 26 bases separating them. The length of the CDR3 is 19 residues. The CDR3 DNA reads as TGTGCCACCAGCACTACGAGGGGATGGCCGCAGGGTGATCAAGAGACCCAGTACTTC. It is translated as CATSTTRGWPQGDQETQYF.

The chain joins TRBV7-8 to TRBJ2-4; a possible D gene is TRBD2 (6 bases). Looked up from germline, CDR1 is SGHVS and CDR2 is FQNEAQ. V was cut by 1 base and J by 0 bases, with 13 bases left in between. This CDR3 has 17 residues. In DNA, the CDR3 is TGTGCCAGCAGCTTAGACCCGGGACTGAAAGCCAAAAACATTCAGTACTTC. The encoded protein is CASSLDPGLKAKNIQYF. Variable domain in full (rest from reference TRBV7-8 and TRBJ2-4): GAGVSQSPRYKVAKRGQDVALRCDPISGHVSLFWYQQALGQGPEFLTYFQNEAQLDKSGLPSDRFFAERPEGSVSTLKIQRTQQEDSAVYLCASSLDPGLKAKNIQYFGAGTRLSVL.

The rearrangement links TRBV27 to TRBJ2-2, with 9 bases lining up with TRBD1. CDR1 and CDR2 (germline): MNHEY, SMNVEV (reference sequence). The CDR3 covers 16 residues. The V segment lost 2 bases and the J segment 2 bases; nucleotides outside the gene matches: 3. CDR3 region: CASSLQTGGNTGELFF. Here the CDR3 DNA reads TGTGCCAGCAGTTTACAGACAGGGGGTAACACCGGGGAGCTGTTTTTT.

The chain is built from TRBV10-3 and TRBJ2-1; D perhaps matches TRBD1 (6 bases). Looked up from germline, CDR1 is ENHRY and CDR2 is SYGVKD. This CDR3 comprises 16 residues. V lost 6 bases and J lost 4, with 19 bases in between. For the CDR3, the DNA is TGTGCCATCAGAGGGGACCGGGACATAGCGTACAATGAGCAGTTCTTC. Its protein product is CAIRGDRDIAYNEQFF.

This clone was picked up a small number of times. CDR3 in DNA: TGTGCCAGCAGCGCGACAGGGCCCGGGGAGCTGTTTTTT. This gives the protein CASSATGPGELFF. The chain is built from TRBV5-4 and TRBJ2-2, with 7 bases matching TRBD1. The length of the CDR3 is 13 residues. V gave up 4 bases and J gave up 6 bases; unmatched junction bases: 3. Germline CDR1 is SGHNT and CDR2 is YYREEE (reference sequence).

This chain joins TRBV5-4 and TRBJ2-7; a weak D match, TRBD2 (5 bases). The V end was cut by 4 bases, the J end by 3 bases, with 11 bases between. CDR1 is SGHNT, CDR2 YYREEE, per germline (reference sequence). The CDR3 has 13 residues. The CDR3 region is CASSQPGIYEQYF. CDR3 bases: TGTGCCAGCAGCCAGCCGGGGATCTACGAGCAGTACTTC.

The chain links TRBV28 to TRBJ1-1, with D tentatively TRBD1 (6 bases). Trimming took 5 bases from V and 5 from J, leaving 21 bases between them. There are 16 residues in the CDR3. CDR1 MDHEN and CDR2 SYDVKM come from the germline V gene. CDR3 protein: CASSASGQSANTEAFF. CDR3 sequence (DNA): TGTGCCAGCAGTGCCTCAGGACAGTCTGCGAATACTGAAGCTTTCTTT. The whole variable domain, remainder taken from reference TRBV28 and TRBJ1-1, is DVKVTQSSRYLVKRTGEKVFLECVQDMDHENMFWYRQDPGLGLRLIYFSYDVKMKEKGDIPEGYSVSREKKERFSLILESASTNQTSMYLCASSASGQSANTEAFFGQGTRLTVV.

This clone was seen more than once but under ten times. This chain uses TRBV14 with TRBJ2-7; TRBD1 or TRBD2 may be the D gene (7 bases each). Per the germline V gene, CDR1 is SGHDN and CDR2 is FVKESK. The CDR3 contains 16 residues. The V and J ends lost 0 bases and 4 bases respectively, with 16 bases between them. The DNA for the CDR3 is TGTGCCAGCAGCCAAGACGGACGGCAGGGGGGGTACGAGCAGTACTTC. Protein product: CASSQDGRQGGYEQYF.

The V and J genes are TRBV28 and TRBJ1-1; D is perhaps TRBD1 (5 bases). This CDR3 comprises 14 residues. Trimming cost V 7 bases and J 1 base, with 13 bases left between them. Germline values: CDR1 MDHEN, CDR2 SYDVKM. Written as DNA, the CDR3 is TGTGCCAGCATGGGTGGGGCTGGGAACACTGAAGCTTTCTTT. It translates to CASMGGAGNTEAFF.

Here the CDR3 reads CACLHRGGSIQYF. CDR3 sequence (DNA): TGTGCCTGTCTTCACAGGGGAGGGAGCATTCAGTACTTC. The chain couples TRBV30 to TRBJ2-4; possibly TRBD1 or TRBD2 for D (7 bases each). The CDR3 runs 13 residues. The V gene lost 6 bases and the J gene lost 9 bases, with 18 bases spanning the gap. Germline loops: CDR1 GTSNPN, CDR2 SVGIG (reference sequence).

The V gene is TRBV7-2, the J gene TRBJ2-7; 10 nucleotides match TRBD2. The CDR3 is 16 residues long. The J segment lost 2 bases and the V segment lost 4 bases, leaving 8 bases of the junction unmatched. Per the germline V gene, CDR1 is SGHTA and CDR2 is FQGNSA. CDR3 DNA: TGTGCCAGCAGCTCTAGCGGGAGCCCCGCAACCTACGAGCAGTACTTC. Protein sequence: CASSSSGSPATYEQYF.

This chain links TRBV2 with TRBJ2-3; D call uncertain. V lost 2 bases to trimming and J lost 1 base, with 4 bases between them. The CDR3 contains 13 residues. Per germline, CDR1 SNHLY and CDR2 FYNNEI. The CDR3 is CASSETGTDTQYF. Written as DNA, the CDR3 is TGTGCCAGCAGTGAAACAGGCACAGATACGCAGTATTTT.

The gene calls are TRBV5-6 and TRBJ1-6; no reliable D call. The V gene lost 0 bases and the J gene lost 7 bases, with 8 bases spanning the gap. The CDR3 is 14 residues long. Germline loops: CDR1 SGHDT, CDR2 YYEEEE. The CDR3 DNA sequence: TGTGCCAGCAGCTTGGCACCGACCAATTCACCCCTCCACTTT. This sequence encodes CASSLAPTNSPLHF. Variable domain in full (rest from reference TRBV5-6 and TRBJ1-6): DAGVTQSPTHLIKTRGQQVTLRCSPKSGHDTVSWYQQALGQGPQFIFQYYEEEERQRGNFPDRFSGHQFPNYSSELNVNALLLGDSALYLCASSLAPTNSPLHFGNGTRLTVT.

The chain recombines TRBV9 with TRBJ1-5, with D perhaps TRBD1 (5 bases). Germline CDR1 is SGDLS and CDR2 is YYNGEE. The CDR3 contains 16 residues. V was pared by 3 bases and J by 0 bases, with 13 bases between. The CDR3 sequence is CASSGGTGTSNQPQHF. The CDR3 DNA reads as TGTGCCAGCAGCGGAGGGACTGGAACTAGCAATCAGCCCCAGCATTTT.

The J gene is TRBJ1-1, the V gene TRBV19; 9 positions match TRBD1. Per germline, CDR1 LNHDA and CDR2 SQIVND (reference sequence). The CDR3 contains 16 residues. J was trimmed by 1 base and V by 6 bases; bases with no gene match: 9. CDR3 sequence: CASRGWTGAENTEAFF. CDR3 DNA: TGTGCCAGTAGGGGTTGGACAGGGGCCGAGAACACTGAAGCTTTCTTT.

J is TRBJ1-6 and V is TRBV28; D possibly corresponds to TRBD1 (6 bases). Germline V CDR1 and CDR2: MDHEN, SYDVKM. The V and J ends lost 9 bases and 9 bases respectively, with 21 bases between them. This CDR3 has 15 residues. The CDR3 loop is CASRTGGAVGSPLHF. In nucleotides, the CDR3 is TGTGCCAGTAGGACCGGGGGGGCGGTTGGTTCACCCCTCCACTTT. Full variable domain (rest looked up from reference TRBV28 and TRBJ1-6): DVKVTQSSRYLVKRTGEKVFLECVQDMDHENMFWYRQDPGLGLRLIYFSYDVKMKEKGDIPEGYSVSREKKERFSLILESASTNQTSMYLCASRTGGAVGSPLHFGNGTRLTVT.

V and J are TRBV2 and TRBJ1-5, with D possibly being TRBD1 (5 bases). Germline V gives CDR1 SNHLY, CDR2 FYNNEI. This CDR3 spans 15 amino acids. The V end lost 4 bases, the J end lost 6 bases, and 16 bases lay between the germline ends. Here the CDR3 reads CASSARGSIVQPQHF. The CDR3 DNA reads TGTGCCAGCAGTGCCCGGGGGTCGATTGTTCAGCCCCAGCATTTT.

The CDR3 is CASSWTSGGVNTGELFF. For the CDR3, the DNA is TGTGCCAGCAGTTGGACTAGCGGGGGGGTGAACACCGGGGAGCTGTTTTTT. This chain uses TRBV5-4 with TRBJ2-2, with 15 nucleotides matching TRBD2. Germline CDR1 and CDR2: SGHNT and YYREEE (reference sequence). With V trimmed by 5 bases and J by 1 base, 3 bases remained unmatched. The CDR3 has 17 amino acids. Variable domain in full (rest from reference TRBV5-4 and TRBJ2-2): ETGVTQSPTHLIKTRGQQVTLRCSSQSGHNTVSWYQQALGQGPQFIFQYYREEENGRGNFPPRFSGLQFPNYSSELNVNALELDDSALYLCASSWTSGGVNTGELFFGEGSRLTVL.

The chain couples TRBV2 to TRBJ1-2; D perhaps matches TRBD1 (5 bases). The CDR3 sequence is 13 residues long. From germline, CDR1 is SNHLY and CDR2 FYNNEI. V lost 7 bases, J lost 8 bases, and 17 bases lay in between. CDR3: CASKPGTTRGYTF. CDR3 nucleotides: TGTGCCAGCAAGCCCGGGACCACGAGGGGCTACACCTTC.